These 10 T cell receptor beta chains were sequenced from one sample in a study of T cells expressing NK-cell markers (dated by TCRdb to the early 2020s). Preparation of the library involved 5' RACE. The sequencer listed for this sample is Illumina HiSeq 2000. Once TCRdb had reprocessed the reads, it stored one entry per CDR3 protein sequence and supplied no DNA. The sample's table covers about 460,000 distinct CDR3 sequences. Together, the top ten hold 1.4% of the sample. Specimen: blood T cells: a sorted CD56 or NKG2C T cell subset, CD4+ or CD8+ T cells, or bulk PBMC T cells (not recorded which). The receptors come from a woman aged 45-60 years in good health. Donor details come from another sample of the same person, matched by shared clones.

The rearrangement joins TRBV7-6 to TRBJ2-5; TCRdb lists TRBD1, though no DNA is available to test this call. The CDR3 has 17 residues. Germline V gives CDR1 SGHVS, CDR2 FNYEAQ. The CDR3 loop reads CASSFLQGAGGGETQYF. The complete variable domain, with remaining parts taken from reference TRBV7-6 and TRBJ2-5, reads GAGVSQSPRYKVTKRGQDVALRCDPISGHVSLYWYRQALGQGPEFLTYFNYEAQQDKSGLPNDRFSAERPEGSISTLTIQRTEQRDSAMYRCASSFLQGAGGGETQYFGPGTRLLVL.

The chain joins TRBV7-2 to TRBJ2-3; TCRdb indicates TRBD2, and absent DNA this call remains unverified. The germline V gene encodes CDR1 SGHTA and CDR2 FQGNSA. The CDR3 has 18 amino acids. CDR3 amino acids: CASSLEALAGTSTDTQYF.

The chain couples TRBV24-1 to TRBJ2-5. The CDR3 totals 13 residues. From germline, CDR1 is KGHDR and CDR2 SFDVKD. The chain's CDR3 is CATSPEYQETQYF.

The V and J genes are TRBV20-1 and TRBJ2-3; TCRdb gives TRBD1 as the D gene, but with no DNA this cannot be confirmed. This CDR3 is 15 amino acids long. In germline, CDR1 is DFQATT, CDR2 SNEGSKA (reference sequence). This CDR3 is CSATPTGGATDTQYF.

The chain uses TRBV7-9 and TRBJ2-7; checking the TCRdb D call of TRBD1 is not possible without DNA. CDR1 is SEHNR and CDR2 is FQNEAQ in the germline V gene (reference sequence). The length of the CDR3 is 13 residues. CDR3 protein: CASSRGGFYEQYF.

The V call is TRBV27, the J call TRBJ1-1; checking the TCRdb D call of TRBD1 is not possible without DNA. The CDR3 runs to 11 residues. Germline V gene lookup returns CDR1 MNHEY and CDR2 SMNVEV (reference sequence). CDR3 region: CASQRATEAFF.

The chain employs TRBV11-1 and TRBJ2-4; TCRdb selects TRBD1, and the lack of DNA leaves this call unchecked. This CDR3 is built from 14 residues. Germline CDR1 SGHAT, CDR2 FQDESV (reference sequence). CDR3 region: CASSISRTGNIQYF.

The chain recombines TRBV4-1 with TRBJ2-1; no DNA is available, so the TRBD2 call from TCRdb remains unchecked. Germline lookup yields CDR1 MGHRA and CDR2 YSYEKL. The CDR3 covers 17 residues. The CDR3 is CASSQEGRTSGTNEQFF.

The chain joins TRBV5-5 to TRBJ2-2; absent DNA, TCRdb's TRBD1 call cannot be checked. Germline V gene sequence: CDR1 SGHKS, CDR2 YYEKEE (reference sequence). CDR3 length: 17 residues. CDR3 loop: CASSLGPGTANTGELFF.

This chain links TRBV6-5 with TRBJ1-6; the D call from TCRdb, TRBD1, cannot be confirmed without DNA. This CDR3 has 18 amino acids. CDR1 MNHEY and CDR2 SVGAGI come from the germline V gene. The CDR3 here is CASSYSIPGGASNSPLHF.